Listed here are 12 T cell receptor beta chains from one sample, sequenced in a study of technical replicates of blood from a handful of donors. Clones were read by immunoSEQ multiplex PCR, and TCRdb kept only the in-frame ones, dropping some. The table has some 75,000 clones, about 97% seen once; the top ten hold just over 0.3%. Input material: T cells isolated from PBMCs. The receptor set was obtained from a human donor in good health.

The V call is TRBV27, the J call TRBJ1-4; tentatively, D is TRBD1 (5 bases). V was clipped by 1 base and J by 8 bases, with 14 bases between them. This CDR3 has 15 amino acids. Germline CDR1 reads MNHEY; CDR2 reads SMNVEV (reference sequence). CDR3 sequence: CASSLFGTGEEKLFF. The CDR3 DNA is TGTGCCAGCAGTTTATTCGGAACAGGAGAAGAAAAACTGTTTTTT. Together with reference TRBV27 and TRBJ1-4, the CDR3 gives the full variable domain: EAQVTQNPRYLITVTGKKLTVTCSQNMNHEYMSWYRQDPGLGLRQIYYSMNVEVTDKGDVPEGYKVSRKEKRNFPLILESPSPNQTSLYFCASSLFGTGEEKLFFGSGTQLSVL.

The genes are TRBV7-2 and TRBJ2-7, with 7 bases matching TRBD2. The germline V gene encodes CDR1 SGHTA and CDR2 FQGNSA. Trimming cost V 1 base and J 0 bases; bases outside gene matches: 3. The CDR3 runs 15 residues. CDR3 DNA sequence: TGTGCCAGCAGCTTAGAGGCTAGCGGCTCCTACGAGCAGTACTTC. Translation gives CASSLEASGSYEQYF.

This clone was observed a handful of times. V and J are TRBV2 and TRBJ1-2; the match to TRBD1 covers 8 bases. V shed 7 bases and J 6 bases; nucleotides not matched to a gene: 7. The CDR3 covers 13 residues. Germline V gene lookup returns CDR1 SNHLY and CDR2 FYNNEI. Here the CDR3 reads CASNPGQVNGYTF. The DNA of the CDR3 is TGTGCCAGCAACCCGGGACAGGTGAATGGCTACACCTTC.

The rearrangement joins TRBV28 to TRBJ1-6, with TRBD1 identical over 12 bases. Germline V gene sequence: CDR1 MDHEN, CDR2 SYDVKM. The CDR3 is 15 residues long. V was pared by 7 bases and J by 4 bases, with 2 bases of the junction left unmatched. The CDR3 is CASKGQGAYNSPLHF. The CDR3 DNA reads TGTGCCAGCAAGGGACAGGGGGCGTATAATTCACCCCTCCACTTT.

V and J are TRBV11-3 and TRBJ2-7; TRBD1 aligns across 7 bases. From germline, CDR1 is SGHNT and CDR2 YENEEA. V trimming: 2 bases; J trimming: 0 bases; junction bases outside the gene matches: 10. The CDR3 is 17 amino acids. CDR3 nucleotide sequence: TGTGCCAGCAGCTTATTTAAGGGGGCTGAATACTCCTACGAGCAGTACTTC. Residues: CASSLFKGAEYSYEQYF.

CDR3 DNA: TGTGCCAGCAGCTTAGATCAATTGGGGACAGCTTCAACTAATGAAAAACTGTTTTTT. Amino acids: CASSLDQLGTASTNEKLFF. This sequence joins TRBV11-3 and TRBJ1-4; 7 bases are a match to TRBD1. CDR1 and CDR2 from the germline V gene are SGHNT and YENEEA. The J segment lost 0 bases and the V segment lost 0 bases, leaving 10 bases of the junction unmatched. CDR3 length equals 19 residues.

V gene TRBV5-4 combines with J gene TRBJ2-7, with TRBD2 identical over 11 bases. The CDR3 is made up of 16 amino acids. V lost 0 bases to trimming and J lost 2 bases; unmatched junction nucleotides: 4. Germline assignment: CDR1 SGHNT and CDR2 YYREEE (reference sequence). CDR3 nucleotide sequence: TGTGCCAGCAGCTTGGAAGTAGCGGGAGGGCCCTACGAGCAGTACTTC. Residues: CASSLEVAGGPYEQYF.

V usage is TRBV6-6 and J usage is TRBJ1-4; 10 nucleotides match TRBD1. Trimming at V came to 2 bases and at J to 8 bases, leaving 2 bases not matched to a gene. This CDR3 has 14 amino acids. Per the germline V gene, CDR1 is MNHNY and CDR2 is SVGAGI (reference sequence). The CDR3 nucleotides read TGTGCCAGCAGTTACGGACAGGGGGGCGAAAAACTGTTTTTT. Amino acids: CASSYGQGGEKLFF.

The rearrangement links TRBV6-5 to TRBJ2-7; D perhaps matches TRBD1 (6 bases). The V end was cut by 10 bases, the J end by 6 bases, with 10 bases between. CDR3 length equals 10 residues. Germline loops: CDR1 MNHEY, CDR2 SVGAGI. The CDR3 sequence is CATGHPEQYF. The CDR3 DNA sequence: TGTGCCACGGGACACCCCGAGCAGTACTTC.

This clone was detected once. V and J are TRBV5-1 and TRBJ1-5, with D uncertain. V was pared by 0 bases and J by 5 bases, with 6 bases between. Germline V gene sequence: CDR1 SGHRS, CDR2 YFSETQ. This CDR3 spans 13 amino acids. The CDR3 sequence: CASSLAGHQPQHF. The CDR3 DNA reads TGCGCCAGCAGCTTGGCAGGCCATCAGCCCCAGCATTTT.

The chain carries TRBV9 and TRBJ2-1, with no clear D. V was shortened by 0 bases and J by 7 bases, with 5 bases between the two germline ends. CDR3 length: 12 amino acids. From germline, CDR1 is SGDLS and CDR2 YYNGEE. CDR3: CASSVGVNEQFF. In nucleotides, the CDR3 is TGTGCCAGCAGCGTAGGCGTTAATGAGCAGTTCTTC.

The chain uses TRBV15 and TRBJ2-7; D is undetermined. Germline V CDR1 and CDR2: LNHNV, YYDKDF (reference sequence). V was cut by 2 bases and J by 3 bases, with 8 bases left in between. The CDR3 totals 13 residues. The CDR3 bases are TGTGCCACCAGCAGAACCGCGGTCTACGAGCAGTACTTC. Protein: CATSRTAVYEQYF.